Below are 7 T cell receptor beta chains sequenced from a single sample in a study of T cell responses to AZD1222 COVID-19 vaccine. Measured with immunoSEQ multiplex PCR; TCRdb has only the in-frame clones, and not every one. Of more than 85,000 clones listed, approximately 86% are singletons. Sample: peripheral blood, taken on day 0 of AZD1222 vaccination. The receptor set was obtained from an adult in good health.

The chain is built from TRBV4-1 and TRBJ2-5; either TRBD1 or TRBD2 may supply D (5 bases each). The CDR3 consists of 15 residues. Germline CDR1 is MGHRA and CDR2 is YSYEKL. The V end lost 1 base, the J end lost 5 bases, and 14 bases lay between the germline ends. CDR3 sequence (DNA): TGCGCCAGCAGCCAAGGGTTTCGGGACGTGGAGACCCAGTACTTC. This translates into CASSQGFRDVETQYF.

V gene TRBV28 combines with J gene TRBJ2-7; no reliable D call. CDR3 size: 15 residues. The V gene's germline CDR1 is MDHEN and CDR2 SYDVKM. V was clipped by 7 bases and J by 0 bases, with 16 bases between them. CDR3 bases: TGTGCCAGCAAACCCACCGGCGCCCTCTCCTACGAGCAGTACTTC. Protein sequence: CASKPTGALSYEQYF.

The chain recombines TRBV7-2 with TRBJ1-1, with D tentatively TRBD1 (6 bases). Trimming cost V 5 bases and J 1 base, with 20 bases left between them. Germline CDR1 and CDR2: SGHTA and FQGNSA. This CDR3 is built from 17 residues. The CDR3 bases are TGTGCCAGCAGCCCATTTCCCGGGGGCGGGAGGAACACTGAAGCTTTCTTT. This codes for CASSPFPGGGRNTEAFF.

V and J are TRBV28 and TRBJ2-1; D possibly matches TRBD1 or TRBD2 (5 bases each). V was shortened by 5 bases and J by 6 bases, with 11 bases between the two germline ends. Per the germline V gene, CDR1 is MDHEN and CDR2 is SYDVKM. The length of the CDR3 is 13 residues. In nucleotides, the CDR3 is TGTGCCAGCAGTCCCCGGGGCCTCAATGAGCAGTTCTTC. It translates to CASSPRGLNEQFF.

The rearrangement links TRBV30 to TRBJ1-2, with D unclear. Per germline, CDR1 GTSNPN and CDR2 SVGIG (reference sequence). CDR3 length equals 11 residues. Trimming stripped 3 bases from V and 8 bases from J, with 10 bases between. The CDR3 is CAWRRSMGYTF. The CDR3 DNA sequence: TGTGCCTGGAGGAGAAGTATGGGCTACACCTTC.

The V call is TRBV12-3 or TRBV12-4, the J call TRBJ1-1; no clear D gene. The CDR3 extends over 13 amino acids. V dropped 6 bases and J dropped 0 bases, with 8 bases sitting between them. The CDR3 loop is CASRTQVNTEAFF. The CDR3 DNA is TGTGCCAGCAGAACCCAGGTGAACACTGAAGCTTTCTTT.

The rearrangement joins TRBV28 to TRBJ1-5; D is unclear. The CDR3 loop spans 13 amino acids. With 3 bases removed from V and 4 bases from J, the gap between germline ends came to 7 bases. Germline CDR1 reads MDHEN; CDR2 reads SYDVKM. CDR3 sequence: CASSFGLNQPQHF. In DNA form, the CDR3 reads TGTGCCAGCAGTTTTGGGTTGAATCAGCCCCAGCATTTT.